A single sample is the source of the 3 T cell receptor beta chains below, sequenced in a study of T cells in Graves' hyperthyroidism and ophthalmopathy (dated by TCRdb to between 2019 and 2020). Receptor amplification or capture employed multiplex PCR. TCRdb lists the instrument as Illumina HiSeq 2000. The TCR beta CDR3 regions were amplified from RNA transcripts. The TCR CDR3 was subjected to a first round of RT-PCR using the HTBI primer set and the Qiagen OneStep RT-PCR kit. TCRdb took the public reads, trimmed them with fastp at Q25, ran MiXCR for clone calling and kept in-frame beta chains. Each CDR3 protein gets just one entry, which takes the most common genes and DNA from the rows behind it. A total of about 640,000 distinct CDR3 sequences appear in this sample, about a fifth of them only once. Together, the top ten hold around a third of the sample. Sequencing was done on a sample of blood. Source of these receptors: a young man with Graves' ophthalmopathy.

This clonotype was counted at least ten times. This chain links TRBV30 with TRBJ1-4, with a tentative D call TRBD1 (5 bases). The V gene lost 1 base and the J gene lost 5 bases, with 11 bases spanning the gap. The germline V gene encodes CDR1 GTSNPN and CDR2 SVGIG (reference sequence). The CDR3 is 14 amino acids. The chain's CDR3 is CAWSAGAVNEKLFF. The DNA for the CDR3 is TGTGCCTGGAGTGCTGGGGCGGTGAATGAAAAACTGTTTTTT.

Many counts were recorded for this clonotype. One junction end does not reproduce the germline sequence, and a read error may be involved. The chain joins TRBV27 to TRBJ1-1, with D possibly matching TRBD1 (5 bases). Germline V CDR1 and CDR2: MNHEY, SMNVEV (reference sequence). The length of the CDR3 is 16 residues. CDR3 coding DNA: TGTGCCAGCAGTTCCGATCCGGGGCTTATGAATACTGAAGCTTTCTTT. It specifies CASSSDPGLMNTEAFF.

This clonotype turned up a few times. The rearrangement links TRBV9 to TRBJ2-5, with D perhaps matching TRBD2 (5 bases). CDR3 length equals 14 residues. Germline loops: CDR1 SGDLS, CDR2 YYNGEE. V lost 0 bases, J lost 5 bases, and 11 bases lay in between. As DNA, the CDR3 is TGTGCCAGCAGCGTAGTTGAGGGATCGGAGACCCAGTACTTC. It encodes CASSVVEGSETQYF.